The 25 T cell receptor beta chains below come from one sample, sequenced in a study of control samples from healthy donors and cancer patients. Sequenced by immunoSEQ multiplex PCR; TCRdb stores in-frame clones only, minus some. Of some 150,000 clones in the sample, roughly 95% are singletons; the top ten hold approximately 1%. Input material: blood. These receptors were collected from a woman in her thirties in good health.

This clone was observed once. For the CDR3, the DNA is TGTGCCAGCAGTCTCCAGAGATACTCCTACAATGAGCAGTTCTTC. The encoded protein is CASSLQRYSYNEQFF. The chain combines TRBV28 with TRBJ2-1; D uncertain. The germline V gene encodes CDR1 MDHEN and CDR2 SYDVKM. The V end was cut by 5 bases, the J end by 0 bases, with 11 bases between. The CDR3 consists of 15 residues.

The chain couples TRBV12-3 or TRBV12-4 to TRBJ1-6; tentative D call: TRBD1 (6 bases). V was trimmed by 3 bases and J by 9 bases, leaving 9 bases between them. The CDR3 length is 13 residues. The CDR3 here is CASSFGGGSPLHF. The CDR3 bases are TGTGCCAGCAGTTTCGGGGGCGGTTCACCCCTCCACTTT.

The genes are TRBV19 and TRBJ1-2; D possibly corresponds to TRBD1 (5 bases). The CDR3 runs 13 residues. Deletions cut 4 bases from V and 2 bases from J, with 8 bases between. Germline values: CDR1 LNHDA, CDR2 SQIVND (reference sequence). The CDR3 coding sequence is TGTGCCAGTAGTAATGAGGGGAACTATGGCTACACCTTC. It codes for CASSNEGNYGYTF.

V usage is TRBV28 and J usage is TRBJ1-5, with D hard to call. The CDR3 spans 17 residues. Germline assignment: CDR1 MDHEN and CDR2 SYDVKM. Trimming left V 6 bases short and J 4 bases short, with 22 bases between. The CDR3 DNA sequence: TGTGCCAGCAGCCCCTCTCGCACGGGGATGGGGAATCAGCCCCAGCATTTT. This translates into CASSPSRTGMGNQPQHF.

This clone was seen a single time. The chain combines TRBV7-3 with TRBJ2-7, with D possibly being TRBD2 (5 bases). Germline V CDR1 and CDR2: SGHTA, FQGTGA. This CDR3 spans 16 amino acids. V lost 5 bases and J lost 6, with 23 bases in between. CDR3 in DNA: TGTGCCAGCAGCCCAGAGGCGGGTGTCAGTCCTGCCGAGCAGTACTTC. Protein: CASSPEAGVSPAEQYF.

This chain joins TRBV7-8 and TRBJ1-2, with D unresolved. CDR3 length: 13 residues. From germline, CDR1 is SGHVS and CDR2 FQNEAQ. V was trimmed by 3 bases and J by 7 bases, leaving 12 bases between them. Here the CDR3 reads CASSFDNFSGYTF. The CDR3 DNA is TGTGCCAGCAGCTTTGACAACTTTTCTGGCTACACCTTC.

The chain recombines TRBV18 with TRBJ1-4; D uncertain. Deletions cut 3 bases from V and 0 bases from J, with 11 bases between. The CDR3 totals 16 residues. CDR1 KGHSH and CDR2 LQKENI come from the germline V gene. This chain's CDR3 is CASSPLKTATNEKLFF. CDR3 in DNA: TGTGCCAGCTCACCGTTAAAGACTGCAACTAATGAAAAACTGTTTTTT.

This chain joins TRBV30 and TRBJ2-7; D unresolved. The V gene lost 0 bases and the J gene lost 4 bases, with 10 bases spanning the gap. This CDR3 has 13 amino acids. Germline CDR1 GTSNPN, CDR2 SVGIG (reference sequence). CDR3 nucleotide sequence: TGTGCCTGGAGTGTACCGCTGATATACGAGCAGTACTTC. This translates into CAWSVPLIYEQYF.

The gene calls are TRBV10-1 and TRBJ1-1; D gene ambiguous. Trimming cost V 4 bases and J 0 bases, with 6 bases left between them. This CDR3 is built from 13 residues. The germline gives CDR1 WNHNN, CDR2 SYGVQD (reference sequence). CDR3 coding DNA: TGCGCCAGCAGTGCATCTTTGAACACTGAAGCTTTCTTT. Amino acids: CASSASLNTEAFF.

The rearrangement joins TRBV18 to TRBJ1-5; unclear D gene. Germline V gene lookup returns CDR1 KGHSH and CDR2 LQKENI. The CDR3 sequence is 14 residues long. The V end was cut by 5 bases, the J end by 4 bases, with 12 bases between. The CDR3 region is CASSSNRGNQPQHF. DNA for the CDR3: TGTGCCAGCTCATCAAACAGAGGTAATCAGCCCCAGCATTTT.

The rearrangement joins TRBV2 to TRBJ2-5, with TRBD1 matching 8 bases. Looked up from germline, CDR1 is SNHLY and CDR2 is FYNNEI. The CDR3 runs 14 residues. With 6 bases clipped from V and 1 base from J, the junction kept 4 bases outside the gene matches. The CDR3 region is CASRVGTGQETQYF. CDR3 sequence (DNA): TGTGCCAGCAGAGTCGGGACAGGCCAAGAGACCCAGTACTTC.

This chain joins TRBV6-4 and TRBJ1-5; D is ambiguous. Trimming shortened V by 4 bases and J by 2 bases, and 12 bases separated the two germline ends. This CDR3 spans 15 amino acids. Germline values: CDR1 MRHNA, CDR2 SNTAGT. The CDR3 nucleotides are TGTGCCAGCAGTGCCCACGGGGAGGGCAATCAGCCCCAGCATTTT. It codes for CASSAHGEGNQPQHF.

This clone has a single count. The chain recombines TRBV19 with TRBJ2-2; TRBD2 matches at 9 bases. Germline V lookup: CDR1 LNHDA, CDR2 SQIVND (reference sequence). V dropped 3 bases and J dropped 2; count of bases not matched to a gene: 4. The CDR3 spans 16 residues. CDR3 nucleotide sequence: TGTGCCAGTAGTATTTTTAGCGGGGGAAACACCGGGGAGCTGTTTTTT. The encoded protein is CASSIFSGGNTGELFF.

This sequence joins TRBV28 and TRBJ1-1, with 7 positions matching TRBD1. Germline V gene lookup returns CDR1 MDHEN and CDR2 SYDVKM. Trimming cost V 4 bases and J 1 base; bases outside gene matches: 12. CDR3 size: 17 residues. The CDR3 region is CASSSPRDRKRNTEAFF. CDR3 in DNA: TGTGCCAGCAGTTCCCCCCGGGACAGAAAACGGAACACTGAAGCTTTCTTT.

The J gene is TRBJ2-1, the V gene TRBV20-1; D unclear. V gave up 6 bases and J gave up 6 bases, with 12 bases separating them. This CDR3 contains 12 residues. CDR1 DFQATT and CDR2 SNEGSKA come from the germline V gene (reference sequence). The CDR3 DNA follows: TGCAGTGCCAGTCTTGGGTTCAATGAGCAGTTCTTC. Amino acid sequence: CSASLGFNEQFF.

The chain is built from TRBV30 and TRBJ2-2; 9 bases align to TRBD1. Germline CDR1 and CDR2: GTSNPN and SVGIG (reference sequence). The CDR3 has 13 amino acids. J was trimmed by 7 bases and V by 4 bases; bases with no gene match: 4. Here the CDR3 reads CAWTTGGVGELFF. The CDR3 region has the DNA TGTGCCTGGACGACAGGGGGGGTCGGGGAGCTGTTTTTT.

The rearrangement uses TRBV27 and TRBJ1-4, with a possible D match to TRBD1 (5 bases). Trimming shortened V by 5 bases and J by 7 bases, and 17 bases separated the two germline ends. Germline V CDR1 and CDR2: MNHEY, SMNVEV (reference sequence). The CDR3 has 15 residues. The CDR3 loop is CASSHLWGSGEKLFF. CDR3 nucleotide sequence: TGTGCCAGCAGTCACCTCTGGGGGAGTGGTGAAAAACTGTTTTTT.

The chain couples TRBV14 to TRBJ2-2; unclear D gene. CDR3 length: 16 amino acids. Per germline, CDR1 SGHDN and CDR2 FVKESK. V was trimmed by 1 base and J by 0 bases, leaving 9 bases between them. CDR3 residues: CASSQVGWANTGELFF. Written as DNA, the CDR3 is TGTGCCAGCAGCCAAGTCGGCTGGGCGAACACCGGGGAGCTGTTTTTT.

This clone was detected only once. This chain uses TRBV24-1 with TRBJ1-5; TRBD1 aligns across 8 bases. The germline CDR1 and CDR2 sequences are KGHDR and SFDVKD. Unmatched junction bases numbered 4, after V lost 5 bases and J lost 2 bases. This CDR3 comprises 15 residues. The CDR3 loop reads CATSAQGQGNQPQHF. The CDR3 region has the DNA TGTGCCACCAGTGCCCAGGGACAGGGCAATCAGCCCCAGCATTTT.

The V and J genes are TRBV5-1 and TRBJ2-6, with D possibly called TRBD1 or TRBD2 (5 bases each). The germline V and J ends were trimmed by 5 bases and 2 bases, with 8 bases remaining between them. The CDR3 totals 14 residues. Looked up from germline, CDR1 is SGHRS and CDR2 is YFSETQ. DNA for the CDR3: TGCGCCAGCAGTACGGGACCTGGGGCCAACGTCCTGACTTTC. Translated, it gives CASSTGPGANVLTF.

The chain links TRBV5-6 to TRBJ1-1; 9 bases line up with TRBD1. The CDR3 totals 15 residues. Germline-derived CDR1 and CDR2 are SGHDT and YYEEEE. The V and J ends lost 4 bases and 7 bases, in that order; junction bases with no gene match: 11. The CDR3 reads CASSRDRVVRGEAFF. Here the CDR3 DNA reads TGTGCCAGCAGCCGGGACAGGGTCGTGCGTGGTGAAGCTTTCTTT.

The chain couples TRBV5-1 to TRBJ2-1; TRBD1 aligns across 7 bases. The germline gives CDR1 SGHRS, CDR2 YFSETQ. The CDR3 runs to 12 residues. The V and J ends lost 3 bases and 9 bases, in that order; junction bases with no gene match: 3. The DNA for the CDR3 is TGCGCCAGCAGCTCCACAGGGGCTGAGCAGTTCTTC. It codes for CASSSTGAEQFF.

The chain combines TRBV4-1 with TRBJ1-4, with a weak D call TRBD1 (5 bases). The CDR3 sequence is 15 residues long. Germline lookup yields CDR1 MGHRA and CDR2 YSYEKL. V gave up 1 base and J gave up 7 bases, with 13 bases separating them. The CDR3 DNA reads as TGCGCCAGCAGCCAAGTTCCAGGGCAGACTGAAAAACTGTTTTTT. Amino acids: CASSQVPGQTEKLFF.

This clone was counted once. J is TRBJ2-2 and V is TRBV11-2, with 10 positions matching TRBD1. The CDR3 has 15 amino acids. Germline assignment: CDR1 SGHAT and CDR2 FQNNGV. V lost 4 bases and J lost 7; bases outside the gene matches: 6. As DNA, the CDR3 is TGTGCCAGCAGCTACGGACAGGGGGTTGGCGGGGAGCTGTTTTTT. Residues: CASSYGQGVGGELFF.

J is TRBJ2-1 and V is TRBV5-4; 13 bases line up with TRBD2. The V gene's germline CDR1 is SGHNT and CDR2 YYREEE (reference sequence). This CDR3 is 15 amino acids long. V dropped 4 bases and J dropped 9; count of bases not matched to a gene: 7. The CDR3 spells CASSPPGTSGAEQFF. The CDR3 DNA follows: TGTGCCAGCAGCCCTCCAGGGACTAGCGGGGCTGAGCAGTTCTTC.